These T cell receptor beta chains were read from a single sample in a study of blood T cell repertoires in COVID-19. The table came from immunoSEQ multiplex PCR; TCRdb's copy has only in-frame clones and leaves some out. The sample lists roughly 230,000 clones, about 79% seen once, with 3% to 3.5% in the top ten. The sequenced sample was PBMCs or T cells enriched from blood (not recorded which). These receptors were obtained from a woman in her sixties who had recovered from COVID-19. The CDR3 runs from the conserved cysteine through the conserved F or W. The D gene is left open where the match is weak. The size field is filled for only some rows; it gives once, few, many or a size class.

CDR3nt | CDR3aa | v_gene | abundance | j_gene | d_gene
TGTGCCAGCAGCTTTTCGGGGGAGAAGGGGCAGTTCTTC | CASSFSGEKGQFF | TRBV5-4 | . | TRBJ2-1 | .
TGTGCCATCAGTGGGGAAACAGGTGGCTACACCTTC | CAISGETGGYTF | TRBV10-3 | . | TRBJ1-2 | .
TGTGCCAGCACAATTGGGACATTAGGGGGTCAGCCCCAGCATTTT | CASTIGTLGGQPQHF | TRBV6-5 | . | TRBJ1-5 | .
TGTGCCAGCAGTCCCCAGGGGCGCCGGGCTTTCTTT | CASSPQGRRAFF | TRBV6-5 | . | TRBJ1-1 | .
TGTGCCAGCAGCCCGAGAGACACCGGGGAGCTGTTTTTT | CASSPRDTGELFF | TRBV7-3 | . | TRBJ2-2 | .
TGTGCCAGCCGGTGGGCGGGACAGGGTACGCATACGCAGTATTTT | CASRWAGQGTHTQYF | TRBV27 | . | TRBJ2-3 | TRBD1
TGTGCCATCAGCCCGACGTATGCGGACAGGGGATATGGAAACACCATATATTTT | CAISPTYADRGYGNTIYF | TRBV10-3 | few | TRBJ1-3 | TRBD1
TGTGCCAGCAGCTCTACTAGCGGGAGTTCCTACGAGCAGTACTTC | CASSSTSGSSYEQYF | TRBV7-9 | . | TRBJ2-7 | TRBD2
TGTGCCAGTAGTATAGGAGGGAGGCACACTGAAGCTTTCTTT | CASSIGGRHTEAFF | TRBV19 | few | TRBJ1-1 | .
TGTGCCACCAGCAGAGTATCATCGGGGAGCGAGCAGTACTTC | CATSRVSSGSEQYF | TRBV15 | . | TRBJ2-7 | .
TGTGCCAGCAGTGTAGAGTTGAGGGCTTTCTTT | CASSVELRAFF | TRBV25-1 | . | TRBJ1-1 | .
TGCGCCAGCAGCTTTCGTGGCGGGAGGGCCGCCGGGGAGCTGTTTTTT | CASSFRGGRAAGELFF | TRBV5-1 | once | TRBJ2-2 | TRBD2
TGCGCCAGCAGTACAGGGGGGAGTCGTACTGAAGCTTTCTTT | CASSTGGSRTEAFF | TRBV5-1 | . | TRBJ1-1 | TRBD1
TGTGCCAGCTCACCATCCAGGGGGCAAGAGACCCAGTACTTC | CASSPSRGQETQYF | TRBV18 | . | TRBJ2-5 | TRBD1
TGTGCCAGCAGCCAAGCAGGGGGCAGGTACATTCAGTACTTC | CASSQAGGRYIQYF | TRBV14 | few | TRBJ2-4 | TRBD1
TGCGCCAGCAGCTTCACAGCAGACTACGAGCAGTACTTC | CASSFTADYEQYF | TRBV5-1 | . | TRBJ2-7 | .
TGTGCCAGCAGCTCACCGGGACAGAGAGAGACCCAGTACTTC | CASSSPGQRETQYF | TRBV5-6 | . | TRBJ2-5 | TRBD1
TGTGCCAGCAGTTACTCGACATCCATCGGCACTGAAGCTTTCTTT | CASSYSTSIGTEAFF | TRBV6-5 | . | TRBJ1-1 | .
TGTGCCAGCAGTTTTCGACAGGGGGTTTTCTACGAGCAGTACTTC | CASSFRQGVFYEQYF | TRBV6-5 | . | TRBJ2-7 | TRBD1
TGTGCCAGCAGCCGACTGACTAGCGGACCCTACGAGCAGTACTTC | CASSRLTSGPYEQYF | TRBV14 | . | TRBJ2-7 | TRBD2
TGTGCCAGCAGTTACGTGGGGCAGGGGAATGAAGCTTTCTTT | CASSYVGQGNEAFF | TRBV6-2/TRBV6-3 | . | TRBJ1-1 | .
TGTGCCAGCAGCTTCCCTAGCGGGGGAGAGACCCAGTACTTC | CASSFPSGGETQYF | TRBV7-6 | . | TRBJ2-5 | TRBD2
TGTGCCAGTAGTATAGCGCTAGCGGTCTCAGGCGAGCAGTTCTTC | CASSIALAVSGEQFF | TRBV19 | . | TRBJ2-1 | TRBD2
TGTGCCAGCAGACAGGGGAATTTAGCAGATACGCAGTATTTT | CASRQGNLADTQYF | TRBV7-2 | . | TRBJ2-3 | TRBD1
TGTGCCAGCAGCCCCGGACAGGGGTTTTTTGGGGAGCTGTTTTTT | CASSPGQGFFGELFF | TRBV7-6 | . | TRBJ2-2 | TRBD1
TGTGCCAGCTCAACGGGCACAGATACGCAGTATTTT | CASSTGTDTQYF | TRBV18 | . | TRBJ2-3 | .
TGTGCTAGTGCCCCAGGGACAGTGAGTCGCAATCAGCCCCAGCATTTT | CASAPGTVSRNQPQHF | TRBV12-5 | . | TRBJ1-5 | TRBD1
TGTGCCAGTAGGGGGTACCGGGAGCTGTTTTTT | CASRGYRELFF | TRBV6-5 | . | TRBJ2-2 | .
TGTGCCAGCAGCCCGGACAGGGCTAAAGCTTTCTTT | CASSPDRAKAFF | TRBV11-1 | . | TRBJ1-1 | TRBD1
TGCGCCAGCACACCTAAATCCGGGACTAGCGGGAAGAGCTCCTACAATGAGCAGTTCTTC | CASTPKSGTSGKSSYNEQFF | TRBV5-1 | once | TRBJ2-1 | TRBD2
TGTGCCAGCAGGGGGACAGGCCACAATGAGCAGTTCTTC | CASRGTGHNEQFF | TRBV2 | . | TRBJ2-1 | TRBD1
TGTGCCTGGAGTCCCGGGACAGCGAACACTGAAGCTTTCTTT | CAWSPGTANTEAFF | TRBV30 | . | TRBJ1-1 | TRBD1
TGCGCCAGCAGCCTCGACCCCCAGGGTAGCTCCTATAATTCACCCCTCCACTTT | CASSLDPQGSSYNSPLHF | TRBV4-3 | few | TRBJ1-6 | .
TGTGCCAGCTCATCGACAGGGTCCGGGGCCAACGTCCTGACTTTC | CASSSTGSGANVLTF | TRBV18 | . | TRBJ2-6 | TRBD1
TGTGCCAGCAGCCAAGGGGCCCCTGAAGCTTTCTTT | CASSQGAPEAFF | TRBV3-1/TRBV3-2 | . | TRBJ1-1 | .
TGTGCCAGCAAAGGACAGGCCTACGAGCAGTACTTC | CASKGQAYEQYF | TRBV12-3/TRBV12-4 | . | TRBJ2-7 | TRBD1